The 25 T cell receptor beta chains presented below share a single source sample, sequenced in a study of T cells in Graves' hyperthyroidism and ophthalmopathy. RNA transcripts gave rise to amplified TCR beta CDR3 regions. The HTBI primer set served for first-round RT-PCR of the TCR CDR3. TCRdb used MiXCR to reprocess the multiplex PCR reads, holding one entry per CDR3 protein. The profile shows about 550,000 distinct CDR3 sequences, about 20% of them singletons. Sequencing was performed on blood. Source of these receptors: a man between 18 and 29 years old with Graves' hyperthyroidism.

The sample holds many counts of this clonotype. The chain has TRBV13 and TRBJ1-2; unclear D gene. Germline CDR1 is PRHDT and CDR2 is FYEKMQ (reference sequence). The CDR3 totals 15 residues. V was pared by 3 bases and J by 1 base, with 12 bases between. CDR3 sequence reads: CASSFGRHYNYGYTF. In DNA, the CDR3 is TGTGCCAGCAGCTTCGGACGGCATTATAACTATGGCTACACCTTC.

This clonotype has ten or more counts. The chain links TRBV27 to TRBJ2-2; the D is unclear. The CDR3 totals 17 residues. Trimming shortened V by 4 bases and J by 0 bases, and 15 bases separated the two germline ends. Germline loops: CDR1 MNHEY, CDR2 SMNVEV (reference sequence). For the CDR3, the DNA is TGTGCCAGCAGTTCCGCCCGCAAGTACGCGAACACCGGGGAGCTGTTTTTT. Amino acids: CASSSARKYANTGELFF.

J is TRBJ2-2 and V is TRBV6-1; the D gene is possibly TRBD2 (5 bases). The V gene lost 6 bases and the J gene lost 1 base, with 9 bases spanning the gap. The germline V gene has CDR1 MNHNS and CDR2 SASEGT. This CDR3 spans 14 amino acids. The CDR3 sequence: CASSQTKNTGELFF. CDR3 bases: TGTGCCAGCAGCCAGACTAAGAACACCGGGGAGCTGTTTTTT.

This clonotype has ten or more counts. The rearrangement joins TRBV6-1 to TRBJ2-7; D not certain. Trimming removed 4 bases at V and 4 bases at J, with 11 bases between. CDR1 is MNHNS and CDR2 is SASEGT in the germline V gene. The CDR3 is made up of 13 amino acids. This CDR3 is CASSVAEGYEQYF. The CDR3 region has the DNA TGTGCCAGCAGTGTAGCTGAAGGGTACGAGCAGTACTTC.

The chain is built from TRBV12-3 or TRBV12-4 and TRBJ1-5, with unresolved D. Between the trimmed V and J ends, which lost 3 bases and 6 bases, there was a span of 12 bases. This CDR3 has 14 amino acids. The CDR3 DNA follows: TGTGCCAGCAGTTTGATCCTCCAGAGTCAGCCCCAGCATTTT. Translating gives CASSLILQSQPQHF.

This clonotype was seen many times. The V gene is TRBV6-5, the J gene TRBJ2-6; D unresolved. The CDR3 is made up of 14 amino acids. Trimming took 4 bases from V and 3 from J, leaving 7 bases between them. The germline CDR1 and CDR2 sequences are MNHEY and SVGAGI. Written as DNA, the CDR3 is TGTGCCAGCAGTTCCCTAGTTGGGGCCAACGTCCTGACTTTC. Protein product: CASSSLVGANVLTF.

This chain links TRBV2 with TRBJ1-5; D unclear. There are 14 residues in the CDR3. CDR1 SNHLY and CDR2 FYNNEI come from the germline V gene. Trimming left V 7 bases short and J 0 bases short, with 10 bases between. The CDR3 region has the DNA TGTGCCAGCATGAGGGAGAATAGCAATCAGCCCCAGCATTTT. It is translated as CASMRENSNQPQHF. The variable domain in full, with the rest retrieved from reference TRBV2 and TRBJ1-5, is EPEVTQTPSHQVTQMGQEVILRCVPISNHLYFYWYRQILGQKVEFLVSFYNNEISEKSEIFDDQFSVERPDGSNFTLKIRSTKLEDSAMYFCASMRENSNQPQHFGDGTRLSIL.

This clonotype was seen at least ten times. V gene TRBV2 combines with J gene TRBJ2-7; D gene uncertain. Germline V gives CDR1 SNHLY, CDR2 FYNNEI. This CDR3 is 13 amino acids long. V was clipped by 6 bases and J by 2 bases, with 11 bases between them. This CDR3 is CASRSDMAYEQYF. CDR3 sequence (DNA): TGTGCCAGCAGGTCCGACATGGCCTACGAGCAGTACTTC.

Concerning this clonotype: A junction end diverges from the germline sequence, so it may reflect a read error. V and J are TRBV20-1 and TRBJ1-2; a weak D match, TRBD1 (5 bases). The germline V gene has CDR1 DFQATT and CDR2 SNEGSKA (reference sequence). The CDR3 loop spans 12 amino acids. The CDR3 protein is CSQSEGNYGYTF. The CDR3 coding sequence is TGCAGTCAAAGCGAGGGGAATTATGGCTACACGTTC.

This clonotype was observed at least ten times. This chain connects TRBV10-2 to TRBJ2-2, with D unresolved. Germline V gives CDR1 WSHSY, CDR2 SAAADI. The V gene lost 4 bases and the J gene lost 3 bases, with 12 bases spanning the gap. The CDR3 contains 15 residues. CDR3 sequence: CASSGAAKDTGELFF. The DNA of the CDR3 is TGCGCCAGCAGTGGGGCGGCGAAGGACACCGGGGAGCTGTTTTTT.

The gene calls are TRBV5-1 and TRBJ2-5, with D perhaps matching TRBD1 (5 bases). This CDR3 has 15 amino acids. Germline V gene lookup returns CDR1 SGHRS and CDR2 YFSETQ. V lost 0 bases to trimming and J lost 3 bases, with 12 bases between them. The CDR3 nucleotides are TGCGCCAGCAGCTTGGGACAGAACGTGAAAGAGACCCAGTACTTC. As protein: CASSLGQNVKETQYF.

The chain employs TRBV6-2 or TRBV6-3 and TRBJ2-5; tentatively, D is TRBD1 (6 bases). The ends were cut back, 5 bases at V and 5 bases at J, with 21 bases in the middle. The CDR3 is made up of 16 amino acids. Germline V gives CDR1 MNHEY, CDR2 SVGEGT. CDR3 residues: CASSNGQRTSGETQYF. The CDR3 bases are TGTGCCAGCAGTAATGGACAGCGGACGTCTGGGGAGACCCAGTACTTC.

This chain's CDR3 is CASSPSTGTQSSYEQYF. Here the CDR3 DNA reads TGTGCCAGCAGTCCTTCTACCGGGACACAGAGCTCCTACGAGCAGTACTTC. The rearrangement uses TRBV28 and TRBJ2-7, with D possibly matching TRBD1 (6 bases). The CDR3 consists of 17 residues. V was cut by 5 bases and J by 0 bases, with 20 bases left in between. Germline values: CDR1 MDHEN, CDR2 SYDVKM.

This clonotype was observed at least ten times. This chain's CDR3 is CASSFDQGTEAFF. The CDR3 DNA reads as TGCGCCAGCAGCTTTGACCAGGGTACTGAAGCTTTCTTT. This chain joins TRBV5-1 and TRBJ1-1; a possible D gene is TRBD1 (5 bases). Trimming removed 2 bases at V and 5 bases at J, with 10 bases between. Per germline, CDR1 SGHRS and CDR2 YFSETQ. The CDR3 contains 13 residues.

In its sample, this clonotype was seen a few times. The chain is built from TRBV2 and TRBJ2-7; possibly TRBD1 or TRBD2 for D (5 bases each). The CDR3 consists of 14 residues. Germline V gene sequence: CDR1 SNHLY, CDR2 FYNNEI. Trimming left V 4 bases short and J 6 bases short, with 16 bases between. CDR3 protein: CASSGIRERGEQYF. The CDR3 DNA is TGTGCCAGCAGTGGAATCAGGGAGAGGGGCGAGCAGTACTTC.

This clonotype was detected many times. The genes are TRBV2 and TRBJ2-4; unclear D gene. Trimming removed 8 bases from V and 3 bases from J, with 8 bases in between. The germline V gene encodes CDR1 SNHLY and CDR2 FYNNEI. This CDR3 is built from 12 residues. For the CDR3, the DNA is TGTGCCAGCGCTTCGGACAAAAACATTCAGTACTTC. This codes for CASASDKNIQYF.

In its sample, this clonotype was seen many times. The rearrangement joins TRBV4-1 to TRBJ1-3, with 7 bases fitting TRBD1. The CDR3 runs 17 residues. The V and J ends lost 0 bases and 0 bases, in that order; junction bases with no gene match: 5. CDR1 is MGHRA, CDR2 YSYEKL, per germline. The CDR3 region is CASSQDHWDSSGNTIYF. In DNA, the CDR3 is TGCGCCAGCAGCCAAGATCATTGGGACAGCTCTGGAAACACCATATATTTT.

About this clonotype: Its ends do not fully match the called genes, so a read error is possible. The chain carries TRBV20-1 and TRBJ1-6; D gene unclear. Germline V gene lookup returns CDR1 DFQATT and CDR2 SNEGSKA (reference sequence). This CDR3 is 14 amino acids long. The CDR3 DNA is TGCAGTGCGAGAGTAAGCTCCTATAATTCACCCCTCCACTTT. It is translated as CSARVSSYNSPLHF.

This chain connects TRBV6-1 to TRBJ2-5; 10 nucleotides match TRBD2. V was clipped by 7 bases and J by 5 bases; unmatched bases: 10. This CDR3 has 15 residues. Looked up from germline, CDR1 is MNHNS and CDR2 is SASEGT. The CDR3 reads CASKAGGPRWETQYF. CDR3 bases: TGTGCCAGCAAAGCGGGGGGGCCGCGATGGGAGACCCAGTACTTC.

This clonotype was counted between two and nine times. The chain links TRBV4-2 to TRBJ2-2; D remains unclear. The germline CDR1 and CDR2 sequences are LGHNA and YNFKEQ. The CDR3 spans 15 residues. Trimming left V 0 bases short and J 6 bases short, with 11 bases between. DNA of the CDR3: TGTGCCAGCAGCCAAGACCAGCGTCACGCCGGGGAGCTGTTTTTT. This codes for CASSQDQRHAGELFF.

This clonotype was recorded a few times. This chain joins TRBV19 and TRBJ1-2; 8 bases line up with TRBD1. The CDR3 has 16 amino acids. Unmatched junction bases numbered 12, after V lost 5 bases and J lost 4 bases. Germline V gives CDR1 LNHDA, CDR2 SQIVND (reference sequence). The CDR3 spells CASSVSRTGSGYGYTF. The CDR3 DNA reads TGTGCCAGTAGTGTATCGCGGACAGGGTCAGGCTATGGCTACACCTTC.

The genes are TRBV5-1 and TRBJ2-7; TRBD1 matches at 8 bases. The germline CDR1 and CDR2 sequences are SGHRS and YFSETQ. Germline trimming cut 6 bases from V and 6 bases from J; bases unmatched to any gene: 8. The CDR3 covers 13 residues. Here the CDR3 DNA reads TGCGCCAGCAACACCGGGGACAGGCTCGAGCAGTACTTC. Amino acid sequence: CASNTGDRLEQYF. The full variable domain, rest sourced from reference TRBV5-1 and TRBJ2-7, is KAGVTQTPRYLIKTRGQQVTLSCSPISGHRSVSWYQQTPGQGLQFLFEYFSETQRNKGNFPGRFSGRQFSNSRSEMNVSTLELGDSALYLCASNTGDRLEQYFGPGTRLTVT.

This clonotype was counted only a few times. One base away lies a much larger clone, so this may be a sequencing read error. The chain joins TRBV11-2 to TRBJ1-1; D remains unclear. The CDR3 is 15 residues long. From germline, CDR1 is SGHAT and CDR2 FQNNGV. The V end lost 0 bases, the J end lost 0 bases, and 8 bases lay between the germline ends. The CDR3 DNA sequence: TGTGCCAGCAGCTTAGATGAGACTTTGAACACTGAAGCTTTCTTT. Protein product: CASSLDETLNTEAFF.

This clonotype was seen repeatedly, ten times or more. V is TRBV10-3 and J is TRBJ2-7; D not resolved. The germline V gene encodes CDR1 ENHRY and CDR2 SYGVKD. CDR3 size: 14 residues. V was cut by 2 bases and J by 0 bases, with 8 bases left in between. The CDR3 DNA reads as TGTGCCATCAGTGAGACACAGAGCTCCTACGAGCAGTACTTC. Protein: CAISETQSSYEQYF.

This clonotype showed up just a few times. V gene TRBV20-1 combines with J gene TRBJ2-7; possible D gene TRBD1, 5 bases. The germline V gene encodes CDR1 DFQATT and CDR2 SNEGSKA (reference sequence). CDR3 size: 14 residues. V was clipped by 2 bases and J by 2 bases, with 13 bases between them. The DNA for the CDR3 is TGCAGTGCTAGAACCTGGACAAAGACCTACGAGCAGTACTTC. It is translated as CSARTWTKTYEQYF.